The source of this T cell receptor beta chain is a study of blood T cell repertoires in COVID-19. About the study: Sources were T cells, B-cell-depleted T cells, or PBMCs; the material itself was cDNA or gDNA.

Study processing details: By means of reference gene primer amplification, nucleated cell counts were estimated. Some clones are missing from TCRdb's copy, which holds only in-frame ones; the method was immunoSEQ multiplex PCR. V and J calls and clone size come straight from that table; D and trimming were deduced from the DNA. This sample has tens of thousands of clones, with over 70% found just once. CDR3 size: 14 residues. V gave up 10 bases and J gave up 5 bases, with 17 bases separating them. CDR1 MNHNY and CDR2 SVGAGI come from the germline V gene (reference sequence). This clone was seen only a few times.

The sample was peripheral blood. The source of this sequence is a human donor in a cohort sampled during active COVID-19. This sequence joins TRBV6-6 and TRBJ2-2, with D tentatively TRBD2 (6 bases). This CDR3 is CATIRRAGTGELFF. CDR3 nucleotide sequence: TGTGCCACAATCCGGAGGGCCGGTACCGGGGAGCTGTTTTTT.